This is a list of T cell receptor beta chains from one sample in a study of response to subunit inactivated influenza vaccine. TCRdb independently ran MiXCR on the RT-PCR reads; one entry per CDR3 protein. Of under 550,000 distinct CDR3 sequences listed, approximately 7.8% are singletons. Sequencing used PBMCs from blood, obtained about 23 months after vaccination. Source of these receptors: a man aged 50-75 years who received an inactivated influenza vaccine. CDR3s include the opening cysteine and the closing phenylalanine or tryptophan. The order of the fields is CDR3 protein, V gene.

CASSQIAGRDEQFF,TRBV3-1
CASSPGQGVADTIYF,TRBV5-1
CASSRDRGSGREKLFF,TRBV6-1
CSARYGTSRETQYF,TRBV20-1
CSARDLQGTGEQYF,TRBV20-1
CASSGRFSTDTQYF,TRBV7-2
CASSIEPAGHRTTDTQYF,TRBV19
CASSMDRVMNTEAFF,TRBV5-1
CASSQVDTSGDGYTF,TRBV3-1
CASRIEGSRELFF,TRBV7-8
CASSNGQNTEAFF,TRBV5-1
CSGRSGLAGGNEQFF,TRBV29-1
CASSFRATSIVYTSTDTQYF,TRBV27
CAISGNSGGAYEQYF,TRBV10-3
CASSLSSIYEQYF,TRBV11-2
CASSLARTGANNEQFF,TRBV7-3
CASSAPLADTQYF,TRBV7-9
CASSPDSFNYGYTF,TRBV5-5
CASSLATGDEQYF,TRBV7-2
CASSLERGGRENIQYF,TRBV11-2
CASSLNPRTSGYQETQYF,TRBV5-1
CASSQDLRAGTGELFF,TRBV4-3
CASSEGTRADTQYF,TRBV25-1
CASSQGDGALGQPQHF,TRBV4-2
CASSLYREAFF,TRBV28
CSARLLRRGQGTEQFF,TRBV20-1
CSVSPSLNTGELFF,TRBV29-1
CASSLGQASEQYF,TRBV7-9
CASSSGTSGQDTQYF,TRBV5-1
CSVGRHETQYF,TRBV20-1
CASSRDSREQFF,TRBV28
CSAPDRLNQPQHF,TRBV20-1
CASGKGGKDTEAFF,TRBV12-5
CASSSQGAANEKLFF,TRBV12-3/TRBV12-4
CSTSSVPSTDTQYF,TRBV20-1
CAWTPGAGGMPEAFF,TRBV30
CASSSVTGGTEAFF,TRBV7-2
CASSLAGRQETQYF,TRBV5-1
CASSVGLEPQHF,TRBV7-2
CASSETNQETQYF,TRBV5-1
CASSLAKDQPQHF,TRBV7-8
CSVSLTGGYEQYF,TRBV29-1
CASSFQGGHGYTF,TRBV12-3/TRBV12-4
CASSDRQGAAYEQYF,TRBV2
CASSQDLDRGGNEQFF,TRBV4-1
CAIGNSGQGMYGYTF,TRBV10-3
CASTGTAREQYF,TRBV6-1
CASSVGAGAGAADTQYF,TRBV9
CASSLVSSGSQETQYF,TRBV7-6
CASSLEGWTTSSYNEQFF,TRBV28
CASSRGLAGDQETQYF,TRBV7-2
CASSYDPVGELFF,TRBV6-2/TRBV6-3
CASSGSGGRSDTQYF,TRBV2
CASSFSVRRDYSGEQYF,TRBV28
CASSFGGPYGYTF,TRBV12-3/TRBV12-4
CAISEGQENTEAFF,TRBV10-3
CASSLDRGTGYTF,TRBV11-2